A selection of T cell receptor beta chains follows, all from one sample in a study of T-cell memory formation after mild COVID-19. TCRdb processed the 5' RACE reads anew with MiXCR; each CDR3 protein has one entry. The table has 350,000 to 500,000 distinct CDR3 sequences, more than 15% seen once. Sequencing used PBMCs or a T cell subset sorted from them (not recorded which). The source of these receptors is a man between 18 and 29 years old who had mild COVID-19 (a few samples of this study predate the infection). Cell type and time point are not known. CDR3s include the opening cysteine and the closing phenylalanine or tryptophan. A D gene is named only where the DNA matches it firmly. A clone size is listed for some rows: how often the clone was seen (once, few, many), or a class if it is expanded.

.	TRBJ2-2	TRBV6-5	TRBD2	TGTGCCAGCAGTTTGCTAGCGGGGGGTAGCGGGGAGCTGTTTTTT	CASSLLAGGSGELFF
.	TRBJ2-3	TRBV12-3/TRBV12-4	TRBD2	TGTGCCAGCAGTCCCGAGCGGGGCCGCACAGATACGCAGTATTTT	CASSPERGRTDTQYF
.	TRBJ1-1	TRBV20-1	.	TGCAGTGCCCCAGGGCCGAACACTGAAGCTTTCTTT	CSAPGPNTEAFF
few	TRBJ2-1	TRBV9	.	TGTGCCAGCAGCGACAGGGCTCGACACAATGAGCAGTTCTTC	CASSDRARHNEQFF
.	TRBJ2-7	TRBV11-2	TRBD2	TGTGCCAGCAGCTTATGGCGGGGGGGAATTTCCGAGCAGTACTTC	CASSLWRGGISEQYF
few	TRBJ1-5	TRBV6-5	.	TGTGCCAGCATTACAGACAGAGTCAATCAGCCCCAGCATTTT	CASITDRVNQPQHF
many	TRBJ2-3	TRBV4-1	TRBD2	TGCGCCAGCAGCCAAGAAAATCGGCTAGCGGGGGGCGGGCAGTATTTT	CASSQENRLAGGGQYF
few	TRBJ1-5	TRBV7-2	.	TGTGCCAGCAGCTTAGGGGCACCCAGGCAGCCCCAGCATTTT	CASSLGAPRQPQHF
many	TRBJ2-7	TRBV9	.	TGTGCCAGCAGCGTAGTGGGGGGGCAGGTAAGCTCCTACGAGCAGTACTTC	CASSVVGGQVSSYEQYF
.	TRBJ1-2	TRBV4-3	.	TGCGCCAGCAGCCAAGAGCCCGCAGAGAATAACTATGGCTACACCTTC	CASSQEPAENNYGYTF
many	TRBJ1-1	TRBV12-3/TRBV12-4	.	TGTGCCAGCAGTTTAGGATCGAACACTGAAGCTTTCTTT	CASSLGSNTEAFF
few	TRBJ1-1	TRBV5-8	TRBD1	TGTGCCAGCTTCCCCGGGACAGGGAACACTGAAGCTTTCTTT	CASFPGTGNTEAFF
few	TRBJ2-3	TRBV7-2	TRBD2	TGTGCCAGCAGCTTCACGGGACTAGCGCCAGATACGCAGTATTTT	CASSFTGLAPDTQYF
.	TRBJ1-5	TRBV7-8	TRBD1	TGTGCCAGCAGCTCAGAGACAGGGTATAGCAATCAGCCCCAGCATTTT	CASSSETGYSNQPQHF
few	TRBJ2-3	TRBV20-1	.	TGCAGTGCCGATCCCCATGGGGAGGGGGCAGATACGCAGTATTTT	CSADPHGEGADTQYF
.	TRBJ2-3	TRBV6-2/TRBV6-3	.	TGTGCCAGCAGACCGACAGGAGATACGCAGTATTTT	CASRPTGDTQYF
.	TRBJ2-5	TRBV7-9	.	TGTGCCAGCAGCTTAGAATTATTATCAGAGACCCAGTACTTC	CASSLELLSETQYF
few	TRBJ2-7	TRBV4-1	.	TGCGCCAGCAGCCAAGACGGGGGGCCTTTTTACGAGCAGTACTTC	CASSQDGGPFYEQYF
few	TRBJ2-5	TRBV11-2	.	TGTGCCAGCAGCTTAGAAGGTCGGGGCAAAGAGACCCAGTACTTC	CASSLEGRGKETQYF
.	TRBJ2-7	TRBV7-2	TRBD2	TGTGCCAGCAGCCACCACGGCGGCGGGGGGGCCTACGAGCAGTACTTC	CASSHHGGGGAYEQYF
.	TRBJ2-1	TRBV7-2	.	TGTGCCAGCAGCTTAGTGGCGCAGGGCTCGAATGAGCAGTTCTTC	CASSLVAQGSNEQFF
few	TRBJ1-2	TRBV7-9	.	TGTGCCAGCAGCTTAAGTTCGGACAGCCTCTATGGCTACACCTTC	CASSLSSDSLYGYTF
few	TRBJ2-2	TRBV5-1	.	TGCGCCAGCAGCTCATCGCGTAGCAACACCGGGGAGCTGTTTTTT	CASSSSRSNTGELFF
many	TRBJ1-4	TRBV20-1	.	TGCAGTGCTACCGAGGCTGCAACTAATGAAAAACTGTTTTTT	CSATEAATNEKLFF
few	TRBJ2-5	TRBV18	.	TGTGCCAGCTCAAGGGTGGACGAGACCCAGTACTTC	CASSRVDETQYF
few	TRBJ1-2	TRBV12-3/TRBV12-4	TRBD1	TGTGCCAGCAGTCTCGGACAGGGGTTCTATGGCTACACCTTC	CASSLGQGFYGYTF
many	TRBJ2-5	TRBV10-3	.	TGTGCCACCGCGGGACGGCCTGGTGAGACCCAGTACTTC	CATAGRPGETQYF
many	TRBJ1-1	TRBV4-1	.	TGCGCCAGCAGCCATTTGGGGGTAGGAACTGAAGCTTTCTTT	CASSHLGVGTEAFF
few	TRBJ2-1	TRBV6-5	TRBD1	TGTGCCAGCAGACCCCACATAGACAGGGTACTCTACAATGAGCAGTTCTTC	CASRPHIDRVLYNEQFF
.	TRBJ1-2	TRBV7-9	.	TGTGCCAGCAGCTTATTGTCAGACTATGGCTACACCTTC	CASSLLSDYGYTF
few	TRBJ2-7	TRBV18	.	TGTGCCAGCTCGGACACGACCTACGAGCAGTACTTC	CASSDTTYEQYF
.	TRBJ2-7	TRBV6-5	.	TGTGCCAGCAGTTACCTAACAGGGACCTACGAGCAGTACTTC	CASSYLTGTYEQYF
.	TRBJ2-7	TRBV7-2	.	TGTGCCAGCAGTTCGGGGACGTACCACGAGCAGTACTTC	CASSSGTYHEQYF
few	TRBJ2-2	TRBV12-3/TRBV12-4	.	TGTGCCAGCAGTGAGTCGGTGGAGCTGTTTTTT	CASSESVELFF
.	TRBJ2-3	TRBV5-1	.	TGCGCCAGCAGCTCCCAGGGGGGGGCGAAAGATACGCAGTATTTT	CASSSQGGAKDTQYF
.	TRBJ2-5	TRBV7-9	TRBD2	TGTGCCAGCAGCGGTCGACTAGCGGGGGGGCCAGGCGAGACCCAGTACTTC	CASSGRLAGGPGETQYF
.	TRBJ2-3	TRBV27	.	TGTGCCAGCAGTCCGACCGGAGAACTACTCACAGATACGCAGTATTTT	CASSPTGELLTDTQYF
few	TRBJ2-1	TRBV20-1	.	TGCAGTGTTCTCAAGGGGGGACCTTTGAATGAGCAGTTCTTC	CSVLKGGPLNEQFF
few	TRBJ2-7	TRBV14	.	TGTGCCAGCAGCCTAGACGGGTCGGCAGGATCCTACGAGCAGTACTTC	CASSLDGSAGSYEQYF
.	TRBJ2-4	TRBV5-6	TRBD1	TGTGCCAGCAGCTTGGGGACAGGGGATCGGAATGAGGCCAAAAACATTCAGTACTTC	CASSLGTGDRNEAKNIQYF
.	TRBJ1-6	TRBV7-3	TRBD1	TGTGCCAGCAGCCCAGACAGGGGTGATTCACCCCTCCACTTT	CASSPDRGDSPLHF
few	TRBJ2-5	TRBV28	TRBD1	TGTGCCAGCAGTCTCACCGGGACAGGGGGCGGTGAGACCCAGTACTTC	CASSLTGTGGGETQYF
.	TRBJ2-3	TRBV5-1	TRBD1	TGCGCCAGCAGCTTGGAAGTCTCCAGGGGGCTGGGCACAGATACGCAGTATTTT	CASSLEVSRGLGTDTQYF
.	TRBJ2-5	TRBV10-3	.	TGTGCCATCAGTCAGCCTCTAGGAGAGACCCAGTACTTC	CAISQPLGETQYF
.	TRBJ2-3	TRBV5-1	TRBD2	TGCGCCAGCAGCGCCGGGACTAGCGACACAGATACGCAGTATTTT	CASSAGTSDTDTQYF
few	TRBJ2-7	TRBV7-8	TRBD2	TGTGCCAGCCAACCTAGCGGGGCGATATACGAGCAGTACTTC	CASQPSGAIYEQYF
few	TRBJ2-1	TRBV30	.	TGTGCCTGGAGTGTGTTGGGGAACGAGCAGTTCTTC	CAWSVLGNEQFF
few	TRBJ1-4	TRBV7-9	.	TGTGCCAGCAGCTTACAGGGAATGTCTGAAAAACTGTTTTTT	CASSLQGMSEKLFF
.	TRBJ2-2	TRBV28	.	TGTGCCAGCAGTGGGGGGGACACTGCGAACACCGGGGAGCTGTTTTTT	CASSGGDTANTGELFF
.	TRBJ1-1	TRBV20-1	.	TGCAGGCCGGGGAGGGCTCGAAACATGAACACTGAAGCTTTCTTT	CRPGRARNMNTEAFF
few	TRBJ1-3	TRBV7-2	.	TGTGCCAGCAGCTTACGGCCTCCCGGCAGCGGTGGAAACACCATATATTTT	CASSLRPPGSGGNTIYF
few	TRBJ2-7	TRBV5-1	TRBD1	TGCGCCAGCAGCTCACTTGGGGGACAGGCGTCTCACGAGCAGTACTTC	CASSSLGGQASHEQYF
few	TRBJ2-5	TRBV4-2	TRBD2	TGTGCCAGCAGCACCCGACTAGCGGGGGGGACCAGACAAGAGACCCAGTACTTC	CASSTRLAGGTRQETQYF
few	TRBJ2-4	TRBV6-6	.	TGTGCCAGCAGTTACCCCCAGTTGCGAGGGCTAGCCAAAAACATTCAGTACTTC	CASSYPQLRGLAKNIQYF